The rows below give T cell receptor beta chains drawn from one sample of a study of beta chain features in type 1 diabetes. Profiled with immunoSEQ multiplex PCR; TCRdb holds only in-frame clones, not every one. The sample lists 150,000 to 200,000 clones, roughly 59% occurring once. Sequencing was carried out using naive CD4+ T cells from blood. Receptors originate from a man aged 30-40 years with type 1 diabetes. Each CDR3 is given with its conserved first and last residue. D genes are given only for firm matches. The size entry is marked missing in some rows and otherwise reads once, few, many or a size class.

TRBV5-1,NA,NA,TRBJ1-5,17,CASRADGTPYSNQPQHF,TGCGCCAGCAGGGCAGACGGGACACCTTATAGCAATCAGCCCCAGCATTTT
TRBV30,few,NA,TRBJ2-5,13,CAWSVILEETQYF,TGTGCCTGGAGTGTAATCTTGGAGGAGACCCAGTACTTC
TRBV10-3,NA,NA,TRBJ2-2,11,CAISVTGELFF,TGTGCCATCTCAGTGACCGGGGAGCTGTTTTTT
TRBV20-1,few,NA,TRBJ2-4,11,CSAQQGDIQYF,TGCAGTGCGCAACAGGGAGACATTCAGTACTTC
TRBV25-1,few,NA,TRBJ2-7,14,CASSEGDKVDEQYF,TGTGCCAGCAGTGAGGGGGACAAGGTCGACGAGCAGTACTTC
TRBV6-5,NA,NA,TRBJ2-1,15,CASSYASQVYNEQFF,TGTGCCAGCAGTTACGCCTCACAGGTCTACAATGAGCAGTTCTTC
TRBV29-1,few,NA,TRBJ2-3,14,CSGDSGPSTDTQYF,TGCAGCGGTGACAGTGGCCCTAGCACAGATACGCAGTATTTT
TRBV29-1,few,NA,TRBJ2-3,12,CSVGSSTDTQYF,TGCAGCGTTGGGTCTAGCACAGATACGCAGTATTTT
TRBV9,NA,NA,TRBJ2-5,15,CASSVAPRVEETQYF,TGTGCCAGCAGCGTAGCTCCCAGGGTTGAAGAGACCCAGTACTTC
TRBV5-1,NA,TRBD1,TRBJ2-3,15,CASSSPGQGRDTQYF,TGCGCCAGCAGCTCGCCGGGACAGGGACGGGATACGCAGTATTTT
TRBV15,NA,TRBD2,TRBJ2-1,17,CATSRRITSGGKDEQFF,TGTGCCACCAGCAGACGAATAACTAGCGGGGGGAAAGATGAGCAGTTCTTC
TRBV7-9,few,NA,TRBJ2-7,13,CASSLTDSYEQYF,TGTGCCAGCAGCTTAACGGACTCCTACGAGCAGTACTTC
TRBV7-9,NA,NA,TRBJ1-5,14,CASSSPPGNQPQHF,TGTGCCAGCAGCTCTCCCCCCGGAAATCAGCCCCAGCATTTT
TRBV28,NA,NA,TRBJ2-1,10,CASSYNEQFF,TGTGCCAGCAGCTACAATGAGCAGTTCTTC
TRBV6-6,NA,TRBD2,TRBJ2-1,15,CASSALAGATNEQFF,TGTGCCAGCAGTGCCCTAGCGGGGGCGACCAATGAGCAGTTCTTC
TRBV21-1,NA,NA,TRBJ1-2,14,CASSRDREAYGYTF,TGTGCCAGCTCCCGGGACAGGGAGGCGTATGGCTACACCTTC
TRBV6-4,NA,TRBD1,TRBJ1-6,16,CASRTKQGAHNSPLHF,TGTGCCAGCAGGACTAAACAGGGGGCCCATAATTCACCCCTCCACTTT
TRBV29-1,NA,TRBD1,TRBJ1-4,13,CSVGQGANEKLFF,TGCAGCGTGGGACAGGGGGCGAATGAAAAACTGTTTTTT
TRBV7-2,NA,NA,TRBJ1-2,15,CASSSRTQGYYGYTF,TGTGCCAGCAGCTCGCGTACTCAGGGGTACTATGGCTACACCTTC
TRBV19,NA,NA,TRBJ1-2,11,CASSQIGGYTF,TGTGCCAGTAGCCAAATAGGTGGCTACACCTTC
TRBV25-1,NA,NA,TRBJ1-1,14,CASSEGQRNTEAFF,TGTGCCAGCAGTGAAGGACAGAGGAACACTGAAGCTTTCTTT
TRBV18,NA,NA,TRBJ1-4,15,CASSPQAGINEKLFF,TGTGCCAGCTCACCACAGGCCGGGATTAATGAAAAACTGTTTTTT
TRBV27,NA,NA,TRBJ2-5,11,CASSSRETQYF,TGTGCCAGCAGTTCTCGGGAGACCCAGTACTTC
TRBV7-9,NA,NA,TRBJ2-7,14,CASSLGHRQDEQYF,TGTGCCAGCAGCTTAGGACACCGGCAAGACGAGCAGTACTTC
TRBV9,NA,NA,TRBJ2-1,13,CASSVAMRNEQFF,TGTGCCAGCAGCGTAGCTATGCGGAATGAGCAGTTCTTC
TRBV9,NA,NA,TRBJ2-3,14,CASSVLALTDTQYF,TGTGCCAGCAGCGTATTAGCCCTCACAGATACGCAGTATTTT
TRBV10-3,NA,TRBD2,TRBJ2-1,16,CAISEGTSGGNNEQFF,TGTGCCATCAGTGAGGGGACTAGCGGGGGCAACAATGAGCAGTTCTTC
TRBV2,few,NA,TRBJ1-6,12,CARGLGPVDLHF,TGTGCCAGGGGATTGGGACCTGTCGACCTCCACTTT
TRBV25-1,NA,NA,TRBJ2-3,15,CASSEAGRSTDTQYF,TGTGCCAGCAGTGAGGCGGGGCGTAGCACAGATACGCAGTATTTT